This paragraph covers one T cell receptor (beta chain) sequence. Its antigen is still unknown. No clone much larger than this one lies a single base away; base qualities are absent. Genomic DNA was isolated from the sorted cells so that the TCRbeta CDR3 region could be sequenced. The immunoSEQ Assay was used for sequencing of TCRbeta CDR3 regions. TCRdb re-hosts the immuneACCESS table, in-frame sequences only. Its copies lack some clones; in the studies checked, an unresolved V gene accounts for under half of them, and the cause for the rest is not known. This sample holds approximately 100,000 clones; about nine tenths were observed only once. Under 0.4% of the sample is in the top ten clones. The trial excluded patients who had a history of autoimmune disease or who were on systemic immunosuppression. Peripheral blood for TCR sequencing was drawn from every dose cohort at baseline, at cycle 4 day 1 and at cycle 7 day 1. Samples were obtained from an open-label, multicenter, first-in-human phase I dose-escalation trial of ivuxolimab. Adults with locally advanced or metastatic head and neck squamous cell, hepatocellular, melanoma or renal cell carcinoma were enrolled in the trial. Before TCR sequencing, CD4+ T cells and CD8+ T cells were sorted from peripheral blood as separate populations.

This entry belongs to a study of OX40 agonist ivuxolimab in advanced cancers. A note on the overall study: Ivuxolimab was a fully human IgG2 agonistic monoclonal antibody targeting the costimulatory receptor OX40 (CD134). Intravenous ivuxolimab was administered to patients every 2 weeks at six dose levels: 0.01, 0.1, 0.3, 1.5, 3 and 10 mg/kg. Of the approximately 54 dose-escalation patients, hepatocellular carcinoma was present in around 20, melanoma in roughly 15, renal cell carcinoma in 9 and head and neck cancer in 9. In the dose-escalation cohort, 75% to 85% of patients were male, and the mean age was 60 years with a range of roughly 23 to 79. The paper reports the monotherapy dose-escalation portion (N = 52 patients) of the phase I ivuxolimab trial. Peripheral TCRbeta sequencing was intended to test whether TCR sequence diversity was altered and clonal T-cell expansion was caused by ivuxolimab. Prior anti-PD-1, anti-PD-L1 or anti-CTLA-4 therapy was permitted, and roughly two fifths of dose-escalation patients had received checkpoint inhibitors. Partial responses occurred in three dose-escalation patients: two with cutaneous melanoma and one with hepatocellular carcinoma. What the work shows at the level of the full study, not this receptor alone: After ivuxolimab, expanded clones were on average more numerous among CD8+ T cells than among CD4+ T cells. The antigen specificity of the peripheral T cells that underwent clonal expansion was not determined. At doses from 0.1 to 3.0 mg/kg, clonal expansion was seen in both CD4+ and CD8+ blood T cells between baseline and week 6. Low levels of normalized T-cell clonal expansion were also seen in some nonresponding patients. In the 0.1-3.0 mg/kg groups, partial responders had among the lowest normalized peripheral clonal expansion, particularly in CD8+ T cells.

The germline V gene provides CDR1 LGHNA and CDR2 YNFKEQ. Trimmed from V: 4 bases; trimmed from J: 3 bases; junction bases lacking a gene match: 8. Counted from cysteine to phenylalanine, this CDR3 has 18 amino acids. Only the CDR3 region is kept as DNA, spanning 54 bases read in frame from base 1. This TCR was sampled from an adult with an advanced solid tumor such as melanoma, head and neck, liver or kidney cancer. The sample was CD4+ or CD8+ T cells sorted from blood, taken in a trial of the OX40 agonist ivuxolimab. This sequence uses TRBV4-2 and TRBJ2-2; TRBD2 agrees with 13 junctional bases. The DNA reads TGTGCCAGCAGCCTGCGACTCGGACTAGCGGGAGACACCGGGGAGCTGTTTTTT. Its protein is CASSLRLGLAGDTGELFF.